These 11 T cell receptor beta chains came from one sample sequenced in a study of blood T cell repertoires in COVID-19. Clones were sequenced by immunoSEQ multiplex PCR, and TCRdb holds only the in-frame ones, with some missing. The sample includes 430,000 or so clones, more than 70% of them seen just once. Sequenced input: PBMCs or T cells enriched from blood (not recorded which). Every receptor here comes from a young woman who had been exposed to COVID-19.

The chain combines TRBV3-1 (or the pseudogene TRBV3-2) with TRBJ1-2, with D possibly being TRBD1 (5 bases). From germline, CDR1 is LGHDT and CDR2 YNNKEL (reference sequence). The CDR3 is 16 amino acids. Trimming took 1 base from V and 2 from J, leaving 14 bases between them. The CDR3 region is CASSQGVWAGNYGYTF. The CDR3 region has the DNA TGTGCCAGCAGCCAAGGAGTTTGGGCAGGGAACTATGGCTACACCTTC.

This chain uses TRBV28 with TRBJ1-5, with 8 bases matching TRBD1. The V and J ends lost 10 bases and 4 bases, in that order; junction bases with no gene match: 12. The CDR3 covers 15 residues. The germline V gene has CDR1 MDHEN and CDR2 SYDVKM. CDR3: CATHPPYRGNQPQHF. As DNA, the CDR3 is TGTGCCACCCATCCACCGTACAGGGGGAATCAGCCCCAGCATTTT.

V gene TRBV5-1 combines with J gene TRBJ1-1; D is perhaps TRBD1 (5 bases). Trimming cost V 0 bases and J 4 bases, with 7 bases left between them. Per germline, CDR1 SGHRS and CDR2 YFSETQ. This CDR3 spans 13 amino acids. The CDR3 bases are TGCGCCAGCAGCTTGGCTACAGGCACTGAAGCTTTCTTT. Protein product: CASSLATGTEAFF.

CDR3 DNA: TGTGCCAGCAGCTCGGGAATCGCAGCCGGACATAATTCACCCCTCCACTTT. It specifies CASSSGIAAGHNSPLHF. J is TRBJ1-6 and V is TRBV28; D unresolved. Per germline, CDR1 MDHEN and CDR2 SYDVKM. This CDR3 is 17 amino acids long. V lost 6 bases, J lost 5 bases, and 20 bases lay in between.

The chain is built from TRBV3-1 (or the pseudogene TRBV3-2) and TRBJ1-1, with a possible D match to TRBD1 (6 bases). CDR1 is LGHDT, CDR2 YNNKEL, per germline (reference sequence). Trimming cost V 4 bases and J 2 bases, with 11 bases left between them. The CDR3 consists of 14 residues. CDR3 protein: CASSLWTDNTEAFF. In nucleotides, the CDR3 is TGTGCCAGCAGCCTATGGACAGATAACACTGAAGCTTTCTTT.

The V call is TRBV5-6, the J call TRBJ1-3; 8 positions agree with TRBD1. The CDR3 has 14 residues. Germline V gene data show CDR1 as SGHDT and CDR2 as YYEEEE. The V segment lost 4 bases and the J segment 2 bases; nucleotides outside the gene matches: 2. In DNA, the CDR3 is TGTGCCAGCAGCACGGGACAGGCTGGAAACACCATATATTTT. Its protein is CASSTGQAGNTIYF.

V and J are TRBV7-2 and TRBJ2-2, with 8 bases matching TRBD2. Trimming removed 0 bases from V and 6 bases from J; junction bases left unmatched: 6. CDR3 length: 16 amino acids. From germline, CDR1 is SGHTA and CDR2 FQGNSA. The CDR3 protein is CASSLASGMFAGELFF. In DNA form, the CDR3 reads TGTGCCAGCAGCTTAGCTAGCGGGATGTTCGCCGGGGAGCTGTTTTTT.

The J gene is TRBJ1-1, the V gene TRBV28; D is possibly TRBD1 (6 bases). The germline V gene has CDR1 MDHEN and CDR2 SYDVKM. The germline V and J ends were trimmed by 6 bases and 10 bases, with 12 bases remaining between them. This CDR3 is built from 11 residues. CDR3 loop: CASSLGAGAFF. CDR3 bases: TGTGCCAGCAGCCTGGGGGCGGGAGCTTTCTTT.

CDR3 in DNA: TGTGCCAGCAGCCCTATTGCCGGGACAGGGGGCTCAGATACGCAGTATTTT. The encoded protein is CASSPIAGTGGSDTQYF. This sequence joins TRBV7-2 and TRBJ2-3, with 12 bases fitting TRBD1. CDR1 is SGHTA and CDR2 is FQGNSA in the germline V gene. The junction had 10 bases not matched to a gene; V was cut back by 5 bases and J by 4 bases. The CDR3 is made up of 17 amino acids.

V usage is TRBV28 and J usage is TRBJ1-2; no clear D. Germline V gene sequence: CDR1 MDHEN, CDR2 SYDVKM. This CDR3 has 12 residues. The V gene lost 3 bases and the J gene lost 8 bases, with 10 bases spanning the gap. The CDR3 bases are TGTGCCAGCAGTTTCCGTGCTAGAGGCTACACCTTC. Its protein product is CASSFRARGYTF.

This clone was observed a single time. The rearrangement uses TRBV27 and TRBJ1-6; D is ambiguous. Germline CDR1 is MNHEY and CDR2 is SMNVEV (reference sequence). The CDR3 is made up of 13 amino acids. The V and J ends lost 6 bases and 8 bases respectively, with 11 bases between them. The CDR3 loop is CASRDRGDSPLHF. The CDR3 nucleotides are TGTGCCAGCAGAGACCGGGGTGATTCACCCCTCCACTTT.